Listed below are T cell receptor beta chains from one sample, sequenced in a study of OX40 agonist ivuxolimab in advanced cancers. Some clones are missing from TCRdb's copy, which holds only in-frame ones; the method was immunoSEQ multiplex PCR. The sample carries tens of thousands of clones, about 87% recorded once. Sequenced material: CD4+ or CD8+ T cells sorted from blood, taken in a trial of the OX40 agonist ivuxolimab. Receptors originate from an adult with an advanced solid tumor such as melanoma, head and neck, liver or kidney cancer. CDR3s include the opening cysteine and the closing phenylalanine or tryptophan. The D gene is left open where the match is weak. Size values are once, few and many counts, or a class for expanded clones, and some rows have none.

d_call,v_call,clone_size,j_call,cdr3_aa,cdr3_nt
NA,TRBV7-2,NA,TRBJ2-7,CASSLVATSYEQYF,TGTGCCAGCAGCTTAGTGGCGACCTCCTACGAGCAGTACTTC
TRBD1,TRBV7-9,NA,TRBJ1-3,CASSLGQGALGNTIYF,TGTGCCAGCAGCTTAGGACAGGGGGCCCTCGGAAACACCATATATTTT
NA,TRBV4-1,NA,TRBJ1-2,CASSQGQANYGYTF,TGCGCCAGCAGCCAAGGGCAGGCCAACTATGGCTACACCTTC
NA,TRBV9,NA,TRBJ2-3,CASSVRQYTDTQYF,TGTGCCAGCAGCGTTAGACAGTACACAGATACGCAGTATTTT
TRBD1,TRBV29-1,NA,TRBJ1-1,CSADRVSGTEAFF,TGCAGCGCTGACAGGGTTTCGGGCACTGAAGCTTTCTTT
NA,TRBV30,once,TRBJ2-7,CAWSVARGGGYEQYF,TGTGCCTGGAGTGTCGCCAGGGGGGGTGGCTACGAGCAGTACTTC
NA,TRBV14,NA,TRBJ2-5,CASSQEYRGHF,TGTGCCAGCAGCCAAGAGTACCGGGGGCACTTC
TRBD1,TRBV19,NA,TRBJ1-1,CATLGQAPFTEAFF,TGTGCCACCCTTGGACAGGCCCCCTTCACTGAAGCTTTCTTT
NA,TRBV30,NA,TRBJ2-7,CAWSVYRGTYEQYF,TGTGCCTGGAGTGTATACCGGGGGACCTACGAGCAGTACTTC
NA,TRBV15,few,TRBJ1-3,CATSREGSGNTIYF,TGTGCCACCAGCAGAGAGGGCTCTGGAAACACCATATATTTT
NA,TRBV6-1,NA,TRBJ1-3,CASSEQDSGNTIYF,TGTGCCAGCAGTGAACAGGACTCTGGAAACACCATATATTTT